This T cell receptor (beta chain) was captured by sequencing in a study of neurological immune-mediated disorders. Points from the study as a whole: Repertoires from 18 of 34 multiple sclerosis patients grouped phylogenetically into a related-CDR3 cluster, suggesting a possible signature. CDR3 amino acid sequences of expanded clones were not shared across subjects, a result suggesting private repertoires in all groups.

The unsorted libraries originated from 2 million PBMCs kept at -80 C. This clonotype has at least ten counts. Antigen: not known. The cDNA came from 5'RACE with 10-nucleotide random UMIs. TCRdb passed the 5' RACE reads through MiXCR, listing each CDR3 protein once. The repertoire includes 55,000 to 75,000 distinct CDR3 sequences, about 2.5% of them detected once, and 2.5% to 3.5% sits in the top ten. The sample taken for sequencing was PBMCs. The TCR originated in a man aged 50 to 59 with multiple sclerosis.

CDR3 sequence (DNA): TGTGCCAGCAGCCAAGGTGACTCTACCGGGGGCTACACCTTC. The encoded protein is CASSQGDSTGGYTF. V is TRBV3-1 and J is TRBJ1-2; D uncertain. The length of the CDR3 is 14 residues. V lost 1 base, J lost 8 bases, and 14 bases lay in between. The germline V gene has CDR1 LGHDT and CDR2 YNNKEL (reference sequence).